Listed below are T cell receptor beta chains from one sample, sequenced in a study of blood T cell repertoires in COVID-19. Method: immunoSEQ multiplex PCR; TCRdb's copy keeps in-frame clones and lacks some. The sample consists of 200,000 to 300,000 clones, about 85% of them appearing once. The sequencing sample was made of peripheral blood. Receptors were obtained from a woman aged 55-69 years with active or convalescent COVID-19. Each CDR3 is given with its conserved first and last residue. D genes are given only for firm matches. Part of the rows lack a size; the others show once, few, many or a class for expanded clones.

CDR3 protein: CASSFSGGANEQFF; CDR3 DNA: TGTGCCAGCAGCTTTAGCGGGGGGGCCAATGAGCAGTTCTTC; V gene: TRBV5-6; CDR3 length: 14; D gene: TRBD2; clone size: .; J gene: TRBJ2-1
CDR3 protein: CASRADRGGSGANVLTF; CDR3 DNA: TGTGCCAGCAGGGCAGACAGGGGGGGATCTGGGGCCAACGTCCTGACTTTC; V gene: TRBV7-9; CDR3 length: 17; D gene: TRBD1; clone size: .; J gene: TRBJ2-6
CDR3 protein: CASSAELAGGQETQYF; CDR3 DNA: TGTGCCAGCAGCGCAGAACTAGCGGGAGGCCAAGAGACCCAGTACTTC; V gene: TRBV9; CDR3 length: 16; D gene: TRBD2; clone size: .; J gene: TRBJ2-5
CDR3 protein: CASSQDGGGWNNEQFF; CDR3 DNA: TGTGCCAGCAGCCAAGATGGCGGGGGGTGGAACAATGAGCAGTTCTTC; V gene: TRBV3-1/TRBV3-2; CDR3 length: 16; D gene: TRBD2; clone size: .; J gene: TRBJ2-1
CDR3 protein: CASSDNRGSSQPQHF; CDR3 DNA: TGTGCCAGCAGTGATAACAGGGGGTCGAGTCAGCCCCAGCATTTT; V gene: TRBV6-1; CDR3 length: 15; D gene: TRBD1; clone size: .; J gene: TRBJ1-5
CDR3 protein: CASSPTDFGAQPQHF; CDR3 DNA: TGTGCCAGCAGTCCCACAGATTTTGGTGCTCAGCCCCAGCATTTT; V gene: TRBV6-5; CDR3 length: 15; D gene: .; clone size: few; J gene: TRBJ1-5
CDR3 protein: CASRGQRGTGELFF; CDR3 DNA: TGTGCCAGCAGGGGACAGAGGGGCACCGGGGAGCTGTTTTTT; V gene: TRBV6-5; CDR3 length: 14; D gene: TRBD1; clone size: .; J gene: TRBJ2-2
CDR3 protein: CASSLGRETQYF; CDR3 DNA: TGCGCCAGCAGCCTCGGCAGGGAGACCCAGTACTTC; V gene: TRBV4-1; CDR3 length: 12; D gene: .; clone size: .; J gene: TRBJ2-5
CDR3 protein: CAWTGASEYNEQFF; CDR3 DNA: TGTGCCTGGACCGGGGCTAGCGAGTACAATGAGCAGTTCTTC; V gene: TRBV30; CDR3 length: 14; D gene: .; clone size: .; J gene: TRBJ2-1
CDR3 protein: CASSLSVGGGEQYF; CDR3 DNA: TGTGCCAGCAGCTTATCGGTGGGAGGAGGCGAGCAGTACTTC; V gene: TRBV7-6; CDR3 length: 14; D gene: .; clone size: .; J gene: TRBJ2-7
CDR3 protein: CASSLLAGPFGELFF; CDR3 DNA: TGTGCCAGCAGCCTCTTAGCGGGGCCTTTCGGGGAGCTGTTTTTT; V gene: TRBV11-1; CDR3 length: 15; D gene: TRBD2; clone size: .; J gene: TRBJ2-2
CDR3 protein: CASSTALAGVRSDTQYF; CDR3 DNA: TGTGCCAGCAGCACCGCCCTAGCGGGAGTACGTTCAGATACGCAGTATTTT; V gene: TRBV7-9; CDR3 length: 17; D gene: TRBD2; clone size: once; J gene: TRBJ2-3
CDR3 protein: CASGQGLSYEQYF; CDR3 DNA: TGTGCCAGCGGACAGGGCCTCTCCTACGAGCAGTACTTC; V gene: TRBV2; CDR3 length: 13; D gene: TRBD1; clone size: .; J gene: TRBJ2-7
CDR3 protein: CALGTANYGYTF; CDR3 DNA: TGTGCCCTTGGGACAGCAAACTATGGCTACACCTTC; V gene: TRBV10-3; CDR3 length: 12; D gene: TRBD1; clone size: .; J gene: TRBJ1-2
CDR3 protein: CASSRHGSRNEQFF; CDR3 DNA: TGTGCCAGCAGTCGACACGGGAGTAGGAATGAGCAGTTCTTC; V gene: TRBV14; CDR3 length: 14; D gene: .; clone size: .; J gene: TRBJ2-1
CDR3 protein: CASSFWGTSGGMYPGELFF; CDR3 DNA: TGTGCCAGCAGTTTCTGGGGGACTAGCGGGGGCATGTACCCCGGGGAGCTGTTTTTT; V gene: TRBV27; CDR3 length: 19; D gene: TRBD2; clone size: few; J gene: TRBJ2-2
CDR3 protein: CASSYSGRGDTEAFF; CDR3 DNA: TGTGCCAGCAGTTACTCGGGCAGGGGGGATACTGAAGCTTTCTTT; V gene: TRBV6-5; CDR3 length: 15; D gene: TRBD1; clone size: .; J gene: TRBJ1-1
CDR3 protein: CSVVIHMGLAGVKGQFF; CDR3 DNA: TGCAGCGTTGTTATTCATATGGGCCTAGCGGGAGTTAAAGGGCAGTTCTTC; V gene: TRBV29-1; CDR3 length: 17; D gene: TRBD2; clone size: .; J gene: TRBJ2-1
CDR3 protein: CASSWDRGNSPLHF; CDR3 DNA: TGTGCCAGCAGCTGGGACAGGGGTAATTCACCCCTCCACTTT; V gene: TRBV7-8; CDR3 length: 14; D gene: TRBD1; clone size: .; J gene: TRBJ1-6
CDR3 protein: CASSQLGGENTGELFF; CDR3 DNA: TGTGCCAGCAGCCAACTAGGGGGGGAGAACACCGGGGAGCTGTTTTTT; V gene: TRBV27; CDR3 length: 16; D gene: .; clone size: .; J gene: TRBJ2-2
CDR3 protein: CASSFDRVSYNEQFF; CDR3 DNA: TGTGCCAGCAGTTTCGACAGGGTATCCTACAATGAGCAGTTCTTC; V gene: TRBV27; CDR3 length: 15; D gene: TRBD1; clone size: .; J gene: TRBJ2-1
CDR3 protein: CASSALQGTEAFF; CDR3 DNA: TGTGCCAGCAGCGCCTTGCAGGGCACTGAAGCTTTCTTT; V gene: TRBV3-1/TRBV3-2; CDR3 length: 13; D gene: .; clone size: once; J gene: TRBJ1-1
CDR3 protein: CASGTSGGPETQYF; CDR3 DNA: TGTGCCAGCGGGACTAGCGGGGGTCCGGAGACCCAGTACTTC; V gene: TRBV19; CDR3 length: 14; D gene: TRBD2; clone size: .; J gene: TRBJ2-5
CDR3 protein: CASSVRGGIEAFF; CDR3 DNA: TGTGCCAGCAGCGTAAGGGGGGGTATTGAAGCTTTCTTT; V gene: TRBV11-3; CDR3 length: 13; D gene: .; clone size: once; J gene: TRBJ1-1
CDR3 protein: CASSYDGGTGTDTQYF; CDR3 DNA: TGTGCCAGCAGTTATGACGGGGGGACGGGCACAGATACGCAGTATTTT; V gene: TRBV5-4; CDR3 length: 16; D gene: TRBD2; clone size: .; J gene: TRBJ2-3
CDR3 protein: CATSDWQGIRDEQFF; CDR3 DNA: TGTGCCACCAGTGATTGGCAGGGGATTCGGGATGAGCAGTTCTTC; V gene: TRBV24-1; CDR3 length: 15; D gene: .; clone size: .; J gene: TRBJ2-1
CDR3 protein: CASSSGSPLHF; CDR3 DNA: TGTGCCAGCAGCTCCGGTTCACCCCTCCACTTT; V gene: TRBV12-3/TRBV12-4; CDR3 length: 11; D gene: .; clone size: .; J gene: TRBJ1-6
CDR3 protein: CAWGQGFQSYEQYF; CDR3 DNA: TGTGCCTGGGGACAGGGGTTTCAATCCTACGAGCAGTACTTC; V gene: TRBV30; CDR3 length: 14; D gene: TRBD1; clone size: .; J gene: TRBJ2-7
CDR3 protein: CASSPSIRDRGAGYGYTF; CDR3 DNA: TGTGCCAGCTCACCATCGATCCGGGACAGGGGTGCGGGCTATGGCTACACCTTC; V gene: TRBV18; CDR3 length: 18; D gene: TRBD1; clone size: .; J gene: TRBJ1-2
CDR3 protein: CASSPLGATYNEQFF; CDR3 DNA: TGTGCCAGCAGCCCACTTGGTGCAACCTACAATGAGCAGTTCTTC; V gene: TRBV7-9; CDR3 length: 15; D gene: .; clone size: .; J gene: TRBJ2-1
CDR3 protein: CASSMVGQARINQPQHF; CDR3 DNA: TGTGCCAGTAGTATGGTAGGTCAGGCCCGAATAAATCAGCCCCAGCATTTT; V gene: TRBV19; CDR3 length: 17; D gene: .; clone size: .; J gene: TRBJ1-5
CDR3 protein: CASSPRQNSPLHF; CDR3 DNA: TGTGCCAGCAGCCCGAGACAGAATTCACCCCTCCACTTT; V gene: TRBV13; CDR3 length: 13; D gene: .; clone size: .; J gene: TRBJ1-6
CDR3 protein: CASSFRRTVGMNTEAFF; CDR3 DNA: TGTGCCAGCAGTTTTCGCCGGACAGTCGGGATGAACACTGAAGCTTTCTTT; V gene: TRBV28; CDR3 length: 17; D gene: .; clone size: .; J gene: TRBJ1-1
CDR3 protein: CASSQGSGRAYEQYF; CDR3 DNA: TGTGCCAGCAGCCAAGGTAGCGGGAGGGCCTACGAGCAGTACTTC; V gene: TRBV14; CDR3 length: 15; D gene: TRBD2; clone size: once; J gene: TRBJ2-7
CDR3 protein: CASSQDVEGMDEQFF; CDR3 DNA: TGTGCCAGCAGCCAAGATGTGGAGGGTATGGATGAGCAGTTCTTC; V gene: TRBV14; CDR3 length: 15; D gene: .; clone size: .; J gene: TRBJ2-1
CDR3 protein: CASSSGRAADTQYF; CDR3 DNA: TGTGCCAGCAGCAGCGGGAGGGCCGCAGATACGCAGTATTTT; V gene: TRBV21-1; CDR3 length: 14; D gene: .; clone size: few; J gene: TRBJ2-3
CDR3 protein: CASSQTGGWNYGYTF; CDR3 DNA: TGTGCCAGCAGCCAGACAGGGGGCTGGAACTATGGCTACACCTTC; V gene: TRBV3-1/TRBV3-2; CDR3 length: 15; D gene: TRBD1; clone size: .; J gene: TRBJ1-2
CDR3 protein: CASSPEGSGNTIYF; CDR3 DNA: TGTGCCAGCTCACCAGAGGGCTCTGGAAACACCATATATTTT; V gene: TRBV18; CDR3 length: 14; D gene: .; clone size: .; J gene: TRBJ1-3
CDR3 protein: CASSPTDGYGYTF; CDR3 DNA: TGTGCCAGCAGTCCGACAGACGGCTATGGCTACACCTTC; V gene: TRBV6-6; CDR3 length: 13; D gene: .; clone size: .; J gene: TRBJ1-2
CDR3 protein: CASSEDRREAFF; CDR3 DNA: TGTGCCAGCAGTGAGGACAGGCGGGAAGCTTTCTTT; V gene: TRBV25-1; CDR3 length: 12; D gene: TRBD1; clone size: .; J gene: TRBJ1-1
CDR3 protein: CSSKTGGSTEAFF; CDR3 DNA: TGCAGCTCGAAGACAGGGGGTAGTACTGAAGCTTTCTTT; V gene: TRBV29-1; CDR3 length: 13; D gene: TRBD1; clone size: .; J gene: TRBJ1-1
CDR3 protein: CASNRTGETEAFF; CDR3 DNA: TGTGCCAGCAACCGTACAGGGGAGACTGAAGCTTTCTTT; V gene: TRBV21-1; CDR3 length: 13; D gene: .; clone size: .; J gene: TRBJ1-1
CDR3 protein: CASSIPGQGIVYEQFF; CDR3 DNA: TGCGCCAGCAGCATTCCGGGACAGGGGATCGTATATGAGCAGTTCTTC; V gene: TRBV5-1; CDR3 length: 16; D gene: TRBD1; clone size: .; J gene: TRBJ2-1
CDR3 protein: CASIGRGFYGYTF; CDR3 DNA: TGTGCCAGCATCGGCAGGGGGTTCTATGGCTACACCTTC; V gene: TRBV11-2; CDR3 length: 13; D gene: TRBD1; clone size: .; J gene: TRBJ1-2
CDR3 protein: CASSFQGLDGYTF; CDR3 DNA: TGTGCCAGCAGCTTCCAGGGGTTGGATGGCTACACCTTC; V gene: TRBV5-6; CDR3 length: 13; D gene: .; clone size: few; J gene: TRBJ1-2
CDR3 protein: CASTGGSSGATQYF; CDR3 DNA: TGTGCCAGTACGGGTGGGTCTTCAGGGGCGACCCAGTACTTC; V gene: TRBV19; CDR3 length: 14; D gene: .; clone size: .; J gene: TRBJ2-5
CDR3 protein: CASSPFETGTPRGLQYF; CDR3 DNA: TGTGCCAGCTCTCCCTTCGAAACCGGGACCCCACGGGGGTTGCAGTACTTC; V gene: TRBV18; CDR3 length: 17; D gene: .; clone size: .; J gene: TRBJ2-7
CDR3 protein: CASSRPLSGISNEQFF; CDR3 DNA: TGTGCCAGCAGCCGACCGCTAAGCGGAATAAGCAATGAGCAGTTCTTC; V gene: TRBV4-2; CDR3 length: 16; D gene: .; clone size: .; J gene: TRBJ2-1
CDR3 protein: CASKRQGSTDTQYF; CDR3 DNA: TGCGCCAGCAAGAGACAGGGATCCACAGATACGCAGTATTTT; V gene: TRBV5-1; CDR3 length: 14; D gene: TRBD1; clone size: .; J gene: TRBJ2-3
CDR3 protein: CASSLNFGGGPQPQHF; CDR3 DNA: TGTGCCAGCAGCTTAAACTTCGGCGGGGGTCCTCAGCCCCAGCATTTT; V gene: TRBV7-9; CDR3 length: 16; D gene: .; clone size: .; J gene: TRBJ1-5
CDR3 protein: CASSSRPAASYEQYF; CDR3 DNA: TGTGCCAGCAGCAGTCGGCCAGCGGCATCCTACGAGCAGTACTTC; V gene: TRBV11-3; CDR3 length: 15; D gene: .; clone size: .; J gene: TRBJ2-7
CDR3 protein: CATKGPNRGGEQFF; CDR3 DNA: TGTGCCACCAAGGGGCCGAACAGGGGCGGAGAGCAGTTCTTC; V gene: TRBV24-1; CDR3 length: 14; D gene: TRBD1; clone size: .; J gene: TRBJ2-1
CDR3 protein: CASSSRDRGREVPFF; CDR3 DNA: TGTGCCAGCAGCTCCCGGGACAGGGGGCGCGAGGTTCCTTTCTTT; V gene: TRBV11-2; CDR3 length: 15; D gene: TRBD1; clone size: .; J gene: TRBJ1-1
CDR3 protein: CASSLLGGRAFF; CDR3 DNA: TGTGCCAGCAGTTTATTGGGGGGGAGAGCTTTCTTT; V gene: TRBV27; CDR3 length: 12; D gene: .; clone size: .; J gene: TRBJ1-1
CDR3 protein: CASSSVRSGTGELFF; CDR3 DNA: TGTGCCAGCAGCTCCGTCAGGTCAGGTACCGGGGAGCTGTTTTTT; V gene: TRBV3-1/TRBV3-2; CDR3 length: 15; D gene: .; clone size: .; J gene: TRBJ2-2
CDR3 protein: CASSHFSGITDTQYF; CDR3 DNA: TGTGCCAGCAGCCATTTTAGCGGGATCACAGATACGCAGTATTTT; V gene: TRBV3-1/TRBV3-2; CDR3 length: 15; D gene: TRBD2; clone size: once; J gene: TRBJ2-3
CDR3 protein: CASSATGEVQPQHF; CDR3 DNA: TGTGCCAGCAGTGCGACAGGGGAGGTTCAGCCCCAGCATTTT; V gene: TRBV28; CDR3 length: 14; D gene: TRBD1; clone size: .; J gene: TRBJ1-5
CDR3 protein: CASSTYRENTEAFF; CDR3 DNA: TGTGCCAGCAGCACCTACAGGGAGAACACTGAAGCTTTCTTT; V gene: TRBV7-2; CDR3 length: 14; D gene: .; clone size: .; J gene: TRBJ1-1
CDR3 protein: CASATLAGVTDTQYF; CDR3 DNA: TGCGCCAGCGCCACACTAGCGGGGGTTACAGATACGCAGTATTTT; V gene: TRBV5-1; CDR3 length: 15; D gene: TRBD2; clone size: few; J gene: TRBJ2-3